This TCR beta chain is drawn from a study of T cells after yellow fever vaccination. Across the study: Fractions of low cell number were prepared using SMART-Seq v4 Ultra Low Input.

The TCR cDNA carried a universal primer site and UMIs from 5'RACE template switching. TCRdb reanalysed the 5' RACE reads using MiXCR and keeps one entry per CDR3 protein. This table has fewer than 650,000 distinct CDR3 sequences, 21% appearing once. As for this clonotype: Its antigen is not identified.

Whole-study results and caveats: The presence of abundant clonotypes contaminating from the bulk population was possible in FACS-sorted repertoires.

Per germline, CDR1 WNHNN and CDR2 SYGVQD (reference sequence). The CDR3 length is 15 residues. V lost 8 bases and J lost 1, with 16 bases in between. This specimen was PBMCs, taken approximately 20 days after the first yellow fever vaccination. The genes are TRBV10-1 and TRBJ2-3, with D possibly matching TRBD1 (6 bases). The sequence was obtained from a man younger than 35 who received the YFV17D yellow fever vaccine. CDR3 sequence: CASAPVAGGTDTQYF. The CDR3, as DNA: TGCGCCAGCGCCCCCGTAGCAGGGGGCACAGATACGCAGTATTTT.